This is a list of T cell receptor beta chains from one sample in a study of blood T cell repertoires in COVID-19. Profiling relied on immunoSEQ multiplex PCR, and the TCRdb table lists in-frame clones only, not all of them. The table includes a few hundred thousand clones, 80% to 90% detected once. The sequenced sample consisted of PBMCs or T cells enriched from blood (not recorded which). These receptors were taken from a man aged 25 to 45 who had recovered from COVID-19. Both conserved end residues are part of each CDR3. Fields, in order: V gene, J gene, clone size, D gene, CDR3 protein, CDR3 DNA. A D gene is named only where the DNA matches it firmly. Some rows mark clone size as missing; the rest say once, few, many or name a class of expanded clone.

v_call: TRBV3-1/TRBV3-2
j_call: TRBJ1-4
clone_size: -
d_call: -
cdr3_aa: CASSYGVIRPSGDVKLFF
cdr3_nt: TGTGCCAGCAGCTACGGAGTGATAAGGCCCTCGGGTGATGTTAAACTGTTTTTT

v_call: TRBV5-1
j_call: TRBJ2-1
clone_size: once
d_call: -
cdr3_aa: CASSLPRAPGNEQFF
cdr3_nt: TGCGCCAGCAGCTTGCCGCGGGCCCCGGGGAATGAGCAGTTCTTC

v_call: TRBV5-1
j_call: TRBJ1-2
clone_size: -
d_call: -
cdr3_aa: CASASPGNYGYTF
cdr3_nt: TGCGCCAGCGCCTCGCCAGGAAACTATGGCTACACCTTC

v_call: TRBV15
j_call: TRBJ1-4
clone_size: once
d_call: -
cdr3_aa: CATTYRANEKLFF
cdr3_nt: TGTGCCACCACATACAGGGCTAATGAAAAACTGTTTTTT

v_call: TRBV4-1
j_call: TRBJ2-3
clone_size: once
d_call: -
cdr3_aa: CASSQAGWTDTQYF
cdr3_nt: TGCGCCAGCAGCCAAGCGGGATGGACAGATACGCAGTATTTT

v_call: TRBV28
j_call: TRBJ2-1
clone_size: -
d_call: TRBD2
cdr3_aa: CASRETSDEQFF
cdr3_nt: TGTGCCAGCAGAGAAACTAGCGATGAGCAGTTCTTC

v_call: TRBV29-1
j_call: TRBJ1-2
clone_size: -
d_call: -
cdr3_aa: CSGLGGTNYGYTF
cdr3_nt: TGCAGCGGTTTAGGAGGGACTAACTATGGCTACACCTTC

v_call: TRBV18
j_call: TRBJ1-6
clone_size: few
d_call: TRBD1
cdr3_aa: CASSTGDSSSPLHF
cdr3_nt: TGTGCCAGCTCAACTGGGGACAGTTCTTCACCCCTCCACTTT

v_call: TRBV7-8
j_call: TRBJ1-1
clone_size: -
d_call: TRBD1
cdr3_aa: CASSSDTRGPEAFF
cdr3_nt: TGTGCCAGCAGCTCCGACACCAGGGGGCCTGAAGCTTTCTTT

v_call: TRBV27
j_call: TRBJ1-3
clone_size: -
d_call: -
cdr3_aa: CASSRVGLSGNTIYF
cdr3_nt: TGTGCCAGCAGTCGGGTAGGCCTCTCTGGAAACACCATATATTTT

v_call: TRBV6-5
j_call: TRBJ2-1
clone_size: few
d_call: TRBD2
cdr3_aa: CASSTTSVGNNEQFF
cdr3_nt: TGTGCCAGCAGTACCACTAGCGTGGGAAACAATGAGCAGTTCTTC

v_call: TRBV4-1
j_call: TRBJ1-2
clone_size: -
d_call: -
cdr3_aa: CASSRGLPGNYGYTF
cdr3_nt: TGCGCCAGCAGCCGGGGCCTTCCCGGGAACTATGGCTACACCTTC

v_call: TRBV27
j_call: TRBJ2-5
clone_size: -
d_call: -
cdr3_aa: CASSSLGAAQETQYF
cdr3_nt: TGTGCCAGCAGTTCCTTAGGCGCGGCGCAAGAGACCCAGTACTTC

v_call: TRBV4-1
j_call: TRBJ1-5
clone_size: -
d_call: TRBD1
cdr3_aa: CASTQGGQPNQPQHF
cdr3_nt: TGCGCCAGCACCCAAGGGGGACAGCCCAATCAGCCCCAGCATTTT

v_call: TRBV4-1
j_call: TRBJ2-7
clone_size: -
d_call: -
cdr3_aa: CASSRTGGGLNSYEQYF
cdr3_nt: TGCGCCAGCAGCCGCACCGGAGGGGGCCTGAACTCCTACGAGCAGTACTTC

v_call: TRBV27
j_call: TRBJ2-2
clone_size: -
d_call: TRBD1
cdr3_aa: CASQGQGSTGELFF
cdr3_nt: TGTGCCAGCCAGGGACAGGGTAGCACCGGGGAGCTGTTTTTT

v_call: TRBV11-3
j_call: TRBJ2-1
clone_size: -
d_call: -
cdr3_aa: CASSLDQTANEQFF
cdr3_nt: TGTGCCAGCAGCTTAGACCAGACAGCAAATGAGCAGTTCTTC

v_call: TRBV10-3
j_call: TRBJ2-1
clone_size: -
d_call: TRBD2
cdr3_aa: CASTSGLSYNEQFF
cdr3_nt: TGTGCCTCGACTAGCGGACTCTCCTACAATGAGCAGTTCTTC

v_call: TRBV19
j_call: TRBJ1-2
clone_size: -
d_call: TRBD1
cdr3_aa: CASREPGGFGYGYTF
cdr3_nt: TGTGCCAGTAGAGAACCAGGGGGCTTTGGCTATGGCTACACCTTC

v_call: TRBV18
j_call: TRBJ1-1
clone_size: -
d_call: TRBD1
cdr3_aa: CASSRTETGSIGTEAFF
cdr3_nt: TGTGCCAGCTCCCGGACTGAGACAGGGAGTATTGGCACTGAAGCTTTCTTT

v_call: TRBV11-3
j_call: TRBJ2-3
clone_size: -
d_call: TRBD2
cdr3_aa: CASSLTGTSGRDTQYF
cdr3_nt: TGTGCCAGCAGTCTCACCGGGACTAGCGGGCGAGATACGCAGTATTTT

v_call: TRBV7-9
j_call: TRBJ1-4
clone_size: once
d_call: -
cdr3_aa: CALPSATNEKLFF
cdr3_nt: TGTGCCCTTCCGTCCGCAACTAATGAAAAACTGTTTTTT